The 27 T cell receptor beta chains below all came from one sample that was sequenced in a study of human thymus T cells. Sequencing was performed with immunoSEQ multiplex PCR; in TCRdb, only in-frame clones are kept and a portion is missing. The profile shows about 60,000 clones, 94% of them singletons. Sequencing used blood. The origin of the receptors is a boy younger than two with a congenital heart defect but otherwise immunologically healthy.

This chain links TRBV19 with TRBJ2-1; D may correspond to TRBD1 or TRBD2 (5 bases each). From germline, CDR1 is LNHDA and CDR2 SQIVND (reference sequence). This CDR3 comprises 13 residues. The V end was cut by 3 bases, the J end by 7 bases, with 10 bases between. CDR3 loop: CASSIGGMNEQFF. The CDR3 DNA follows: TGTGCCAGTAGTATTGGGGGTATGAATGAGCAGTTCTTC.

This chain links TRBV19 with TRBJ1-5; 7 nucleotides line up with TRBD1. The CDR3 is 16 amino acids. Germline V CDR1 and CDR2: LNHDA, SQIVND (reference sequence). Trimming took 5 bases from V and 0 from J; bases not matched to a gene: 7. CDR3 sequence: CASSFRQGYSNQPQHF. In nucleotides, the CDR3 is TGTGCCAGTAGTTTCCGACAGGGTTATAGCAATCAGCCCCAGCATTTT.

The V gene is TRBV5-6, the J gene TRBJ2-2, with D possibly being TRBD1 (6 bases). The CDR3 totals 16 residues. The germline V gene has CDR1 SGHDT and CDR2 YYEEEE. With 0 bases removed from V and 4 bases from J, the gap between germline ends came to 13 bases. The CDR3 protein is CASSLAMGAGTGELFF. CDR3 in DNA: TGTGCCAGCAGCTTGGCCATGGGGGCAGGCACCGGGGAGCTGTTTTTT.

This chain links TRBV6-5 with TRBJ2-7; TRBD2 aligns across 8 bases. The CDR3 runs 15 residues. Germline trimming cut 0 bases from V and 3 bases from J; bases unmatched to any gene: 4. Germline V CDR1 and CDR2: MNHEY, SVGAGI. The CDR3, as DNA: TGTGCCAGCAGTTACTCACGGGGGGGTAACTACGAGCAGTACTTC. This sequence encodes CASSYSRGGNYEQYF.

This sequence joins TRBV5-6 and TRBJ2-2; no reliable D call. The CDR3 length is 15 residues. CDR1 and CDR2 from the germline V gene are SGHDT and YYEEEE. The V and J ends lost 4 bases and 3 bases respectively, with 13 bases between them. CDR3 loop: CASSHKTWYTGELFF. In nucleotides, the CDR3 is TGTGCCAGCAGCCATAAGACTTGGTACACCGGGGAGCTGTTTTTT.

The V gene is TRBV27, the J gene TRBJ2-7, with D possibly matching TRBD1 (7 bases). This CDR3 is built from 15 residues. V was trimmed by 2 bases and J by 3 bases, leaving 14 bases between them. The germline gives CDR1 MNHEY, CDR2 SMNVEV (reference sequence). CDR3 region: CASSLAGQPLYEQYF. The CDR3, as DNA: TGTGCCAGCAGTTTAGCGGGACAGCCCCTCTACGAGCAGTACTTC.

The chain has TRBV4-3 and TRBJ2-7; 12 bases are shared with TRBD2. The CDR3 totals 18 residues. CDR1 is LGHNA and CDR2 is YSLEER in the germline V gene. Germline trimming cut 0 bases from V and 6 bases from J; bases unmatched to any gene: 12. CDR3 residues: CASSQDRSVTSGGSEQYF. CDR3 nucleotide sequence: TGCGCCAGCAGCCAAGATCGGTCTGTGACTAGCGGGGGATCCGAGCAGTACTTC.

This clone was picked up one time. J is TRBJ2-5 and V is TRBV18; 10 nucleotides agree with TRBD2. The CDR3 consists of 18 residues. The V segment lost 0 bases and the J segment 1 base; nucleotides outside the gene matches: 8. The germline V gene has CDR1 KGHSH and CDR2 LQKENI. In DNA, the CDR3 is TGTGCCAGCTCACCACCCGGGGGGCTAGCGGGAGCCCAAGAGACCCAGTACTTC. Protein: CASSPPGGLAGAQETQYF.

This chain joins TRBV19 and TRBJ1-5; D is unresolved. Germline lookup yields CDR1 LNHDA and CDR2 SQIVND (reference sequence). V was trimmed by 5 bases and J by 1 base, leaving 12 bases between them. The CDR3 covers 15 residues. In nucleotides, the CDR3 is TGTGCCAGTAGTCCCCGTGGTGCCAGCAATCAGCCCCAGCATTTT. It is translated as CASSPRGASNQPQHF.

CDR3 coding DNA: TGTGCCTGGAGGGGGGGTGGGGCCAACGTCCTGACTTTC. Translation gives CAWRGGGANVLTF. This rearrangement joins TRBV30 to TRBJ2-6; D is perhaps TRBD2 (6 bases). Germline CDR1 reads GTSNPN; CDR2 reads SVGIG (reference sequence). The CDR3 spans 13 residues. Deletions cut 3 bases from V and 3 bases from J, with 6 bases between.

The genes are TRBV6-5 and TRBJ1-2, with 9 bases identical to TRBD1. V lost 0 bases, J lost 3 bases, and 2 bases stayed unmatched. This CDR3 is built from 15 residues. Germline V gene sequence: CDR1 MNHEY, CDR2 SVGAGI. The CDR3 sequence is CASSYSQGAHYGYTF. The CDR3 DNA follows: TGTGCCAGCAGTTACTCACAGGGGGCGCACTATGGCTACACCTTC.

This chain joins TRBV11-1 and TRBJ2-7; D is unclear. Trimming pared 1 base from V and 3 bases from J, leaving 4 bases between. There are 12 residues in the CDR3. CDR1 and CDR2 from the germline V gene are SGHAT and FQDESV (reference sequence). The CDR3 nucleotides read TGTGCCAGCAGCTTAGATGACTACGAGCAGTACTTC. This codes for CASSLDDYEQYF.

The chain employs TRBV7-2 and TRBJ2-3; D call uncertain. Trimming cost V 0 bases and J 5 bases, with 9 bases left between them. The length of the CDR3 is 14 residues. Germline V lookup: CDR1 SGHTA, CDR2 FQGNSA. CDR3 region: CASSLAPERDTQYF. DNA for the CDR3: TGTGCCAGCAGCTTAGCCCCGGAGAGAGATACGCAGTATTTT.

The chain recombines TRBV7-9 with TRBJ2-5; 8 bases map to TRBD1. The V gene end was trimmed by 2 bases and the J gene end by 2 bases; junction bases not matched to a gene: 10. The germline gives CDR1 SEHNR, CDR2 FQNEAQ (reference sequence). The CDR3 is 17 residues long. CDR3 amino acids: CASSLFGRTGIQETQYF. CDR3 sequence (DNA): TGTGCCAGCAGCTTATTCGGCCGGACAGGGATTCAAGAGACCCAGTACTTC. Complete variable domain (other parts from reference TRBV7-9 and TRBJ2-5): DTGVSQNPRHKITKRGQNVTFRCDPISEHNRLYWYRQTLGQGPEFLTYFQNEAQLEKSRLLSDRFSAERPKGSFSTLEIQRTEQGDSAMYLCASSLFGRTGIQETQYFGPGTRLLVL.

The chain recombines TRBV11-3 with TRBJ2-3; 8 bases fit TRBD1. V shed 1 base and J 5 bases; nucleotides not matched to a gene: 2. The CDR3 extends over 14 amino acids. CDR1 and CDR2 from the germline V gene are SGHNT and YENEEA. The DNA of the CDR3 is TGTGCCAGCAGCTTAGTTGGGACAGGAGATACGCAGTATTTT. Its translation: CASSLVGTGDTQYF.

This chain joins TRBV28 and TRBJ2-3; 7 nucleotides align to TRBD2. CDR3 length equals 18 residues. Losses at the gene ends were 6 bases for V and 3 bases for J; bases not matched to a gene: 18. The germline CDR1 and CDR2 sequences are MDHEN and SYDVKM. The CDR3 region has the DNA TGTGCCAGCAGGGTAATGGGACTACAAACCTCGGCTACAGATACGCAGTATTTT. It specifies CASRVMGLQTSATDTQYF.

This chain connects TRBV5-4 to TRBJ2-7; TRBD2 agrees at 11 bases. This CDR3 contains 14 residues. CDR1 and CDR2 (germline): SGHNT, YYREEE (reference sequence). V lost 2 bases to trimming and J lost 5 bases; unmatched junction nucleotides: 3. The CDR3 DNA reads TGTGCCAGCAGCTTACTAGCGGGGGAGGACGAGCAGTACTTC. It encodes CASSLLAGEDEQYF. The full variable domain, rest sourced from reference TRBV5-4 and TRBJ2-7, is ETGVTQSPTHLIKTRGQQVTLRCSSQSGHNTVSWYQQALGQGPQFIFQYYREEENGRGNFPPRFSGLQFPNYSSELNVNALELDDSALYLCASSLLAGEDEQYFGPGTRLTVT.

The chain couples TRBV9 to TRBJ2-1; D possibly corresponds to TRBD2 (5 bases). V was shortened by 0 bases and J by 8 bases, with 9 bases between the two germline ends. The germline V gene has CDR1 SGDLS and CDR2 YYNGEE. This CDR3 contains 13 residues. CDR3 protein: CASSVGYGDEQFF. CDR3 bases: TGTGCCAGCAGCGTAGGATACGGGGATGAGCAGTTCTTC.

J is TRBJ1-3 and V is TRBV11-2, with 9 bases aligning to TRBD1. The V and J ends lost 2 bases and 8 bases, in that order; junction bases with no gene match: 7. Looked up from germline, CDR1 is SGHAT and CDR2 is FQNNGV. This CDR3 spans 15 amino acids. The CDR3 loop is CASSLPDRGRHTIYF. The CDR3 DNA is TGTGCCAGCAGCTTACCGGACAGGGGTAGGCACACCATATATTTT.

The genes are TRBV5-1 and TRBJ2-1, with D hard to call. This CDR3 is 12 amino acids long. The germline V gene has CDR1 SGHRS and CDR2 YFSETQ. Deletions cut 1 base from V and 8 bases from J, with 7 bases between. The CDR3 protein is CASSLMGYEQFF. The CDR3 nucleotides are TGCGCCAGCAGCTTGATGGGCTATGAGCAGTTCTTC.

This clone is a singleton in its sample. J is TRBJ2-7 and V is TRBV7-9; D is possibly TRBD2 (6 bases). The V end was cut by 5 bases, the J end by 3 bases, with 14 bases between. The CDR3 is 14 residues long. Germline-derived CDR1 and CDR2 are SEHNR and FQNEAQ (reference sequence). The CDR3 sequence: CASSRSTSGYEQYF. CDR3 coding DNA: TGTGCCAGCAGCCGTTCGACTAGTGGCTACGAGCAGTACTTC.

The chain couples TRBV2 to TRBJ2-3; TRBD1 might be the D (6 bases). Trimming left V 6 bases short and J 0 bases short, with 10 bases between. The CDR3 contains 14 residues. CDR1 is SNHLY and CDR2 is FYNNEI in the germline V gene. CDR3 DNA sequence: TGTGCCAGCAGCCGACAGGTTAGCACAGATACGCAGTATTTT. Its protein product is CASSRQVSTDTQYF. The full variable domain, rest sourced from reference TRBV2 and TRBJ2-3, is EPEVTQTPSHQVTQMGQEVILRCVPISNHLYFYWYRQILGQKVEFLVSFYNNEISEKSEIFDDQFSVERPDGSNFTLKIRSTKLEDSAMYFCASSRQVSTDTQYFGPGTRLTVL.

This rearrangement joins TRBV2 to TRBJ1-2; D call uncertain. This CDR3 region has 13 residues. V shed 4 bases and J shed 3 bases, with 9 bases lying between them. Germline V gene sequence: CDR1 SNHLY, CDR2 FYNNEI. Here the CDR3 DNA reads TGTGCCAGCAGTGGTGAGACCCACTATGGCTACACCTTC. Amino acid sequence: CASSGETHYGYTF.

The chain links TRBV19 to TRBJ2-5; D possibly corresponds to TRBD1 (5 bases). Between the trimmed V and J ends, which lost 6 bases and 2 bases, there was a span of 10 bases. Germline V gene sequence: CDR1 LNHDA, CDR2 SQIVND (reference sequence). The CDR3 totals 13 residues. CDR3 amino acids: CASSGHLQETQYF. The CDR3 bases are TGTGCCAGTAGCGGACACTTACAAGAGACCCAGTACTTC. The complete variable domain, with remaining parts taken from reference TRBV19 and TRBJ2-5, reads DGGITQSPKYLFRKEGQNVTLSCEQNLNHDAMYWYRQDPGQGLRLIYYSQIVNDFQKGDIAEGYSVSREKKESFPLTVTSAQKNPTAFYLCASSGHLQETQYFGPGTRLLVL.

The V and J genes are TRBV7-9 and TRBJ2-5, with D tentatively TRBD1 (6 bases). Germline V lookup: CDR1 SEHNR, CDR2 FQNEAQ (reference sequence). Deletions cut 1 base from V and 2 bases from J, with 11 bases between. The CDR3 is made up of 15 amino acids. The CDR3 spells CASSLGGTPQETQYF. CDR3 DNA sequence: TGTGCCAGCAGCTTAGGAGGGACACCACAAGAGACCCAGTACTTC.

The chain carries TRBV6-6 and TRBJ2-4; the match to TRBD1 covers 8 bases. The germline gives CDR1 MNHNY, CDR2 SVGAGI (reference sequence). The length of the CDR3 is 14 residues. The J segment lost 6 bases and the V segment lost 5 bases, leaving 6 bases of the junction unmatched. CDR3 in DNA: TGTGCCAGCAGTGCCACCGGGACAGGAAACATTCAGTACTTC. It is translated as CASSATGTGNIQYF.

The CDR3 nucleotides are TGCGCCAGCAGCGAGGGATTAGCGGGGTCGGATACGCAGTATTTT. Its protein product is CASSEGLAGSDTQYF. The rearrangement uses TRBV10-1 and TRBJ2-3, with 8 bases identical to TRBD2. CDR3 length: 15 amino acids. The germline gives CDR1 WNHNN, CDR2 SYGVQD (reference sequence). V lost 6 bases to trimming and J lost 6 bases; unmatched junction nucleotides: 11.